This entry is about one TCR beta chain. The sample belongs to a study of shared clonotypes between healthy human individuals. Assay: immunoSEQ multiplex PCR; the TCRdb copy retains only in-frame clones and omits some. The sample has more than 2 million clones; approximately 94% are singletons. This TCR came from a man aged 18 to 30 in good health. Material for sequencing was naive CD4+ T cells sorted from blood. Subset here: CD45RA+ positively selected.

The CDR3 bases are TGCGCCAGCAGCGCAGTAGGGGGGGCCTACGAGCAGTACTTC. This encodes CASSAVGGAYEQYF. This sequence joins TRBV5-1 and TRBJ2-7; maybe TRBD2 (7 bases). This CDR3 spans 14 amino acids. Per germline, CDR1 SGHRS and CDR2 YFSETQ. V was clipped by 4 bases and J by 2 bases, with 13 bases between them.